The clone carrying this TCR beta chain was counted ten times or more. These data are taken from a study of human T cells and chemical hapten exposure. Background on the study: The study enrolled mostly female patients with alopecia areata, totalis or universalis.

Germline V lookup: CDR1 MNHEY, CDR2 SVGAGI. The germline V and J ends were trimmed by 6 bases and 7 bases, with 13 bases remaining between them. This CDR3 is 14 amino acids long. TCRdb reanalysed the RACE reads using MiXCR and keeps one entry per CDR3 protein. This sample has 330,000 or so distinct CDR3 sequences, with around 6% found just once. As to time point: patch test 2, 6 weeks after DPC sensitization. Documented treatment: therapeutic diphenylcyclopropenone sensitization with weekly scalp DPC. The TCR was taken from a woman younger than 35 with alopecia areata. Some clones in this sample may be carry-over from other donors' samples. V usage is TRBV6-5 and J usage is TRBJ1-6, with D possibly matching TRBD1 (5 bases). This material consisted of whole blood, taken in connection with sensitization to the hapten diphenylcyclopropenone (DPC). The CDR3 sequence is CASRSEGYNSPLHF. The DNA of the CDR3 is TGTGCCAGCAGATCCGAGGGGTACAATTCACCCCTCCACTTT.